This T cell receptor (beta chain) was profiled in a study of T cell repertoires in cytomegalovirus infection. The wider study: Evidence of both CMV infection and a matching HLA type came from public TCR beta signatures. Study-level findings and limits: CMV-specific HLA-C-restricted TCR beta clonotypes dominated the ex vivo response.

Deletions cut 4 bases from V and 3 bases from J, with 16 bases between. From germline, CDR1 is SGHTA and CDR2 FQGNSA. CDR3 length equals 15 residues. One entry per CDR3 protein results from TCRdb running MiXCR on the reads. This sample has about 180,000 distinct CDR3 sequences, with approximately 18% found just once. With respect to this clonotype: Antigen: not known.

The sequence was collected from a human donor in good health (CMV status not recorded). Some clones in this sample may be carry-over from other donors' samples. The specimen sequenced was CD8+ T cells from PBMCs. This rearrangement joins TRBV7-2 to TRBJ2-7, with D possibly matching TRBD2 (6 bases). DNA of the CDR3: TGTGCCAGCAGCTCCACGGGACTGCCGTTCTACGAGCAGTACTTC. It translates to CASSSTGLPFYEQYF.